This T cell receptor (beta chain) was obtained from a study of blood T cell repertoires in COVID-19. The overall study: The samples span acute and convalescent COVID-19 from the United States, Italy and Spain.

Participants came from roughly 25 US areas, aged roughly 18 to 100 years. Assignment of participants to cohorts was predicated upon participant-reported clinical history. Germline V gene lookup returns CDR1 SGHNT and CDR2 YENEEA. The CDR3 sequence is 14 residues long. The V end lost 5 bases, the J end lost 5 bases, and 14 bases lay between the germline ends. Profiled with immunoSEQ multiplex PCR; TCRdb holds only in-frame clones, not every one. The profile shows about 200,000 clones, 85% to 90% of them singletons. This clone occurred once. The rearrangement links TRBV11-3 to TRBJ2-3; tentatively, D is TRBD2 (6 bases). The material sequenced was PBMCs or T cells enriched from blood (not recorded which). This sequence originates from a man aged 25-45 years who had recovered from COVID-19. The CDR3 is CASSPGTSLDTQYF. Here the CDR3 DNA reads TGTGCCAGCAGCCCCGGGACTTCACTAGATACGCAGTATTTT.